This T cell receptor beta chain emerged from a study of vaccination and CD4 T cells after COVID-19. On the study more broadly: Convalescent participants consisted of six males and four females, two being Hispanic. Researchers treated cells with overlapping spike peptides taken from SARS-CoV-2, HCoV-NL63, HCoV-OC43 and HCoV-229E.

Cultured CD4+ T cell DNA underwent sequencing with the Oncomine TCR Beta short-read assay. TCRdb reanalysed the PCR reads using MiXCR and keeps one entry per CDR3 protein. The sample lists roughly 13,000 distinct CDR3 sequences; under 60% were seen once. Concerning this clonotype: Its specificity is unknown.

Stated treatment: roughly 10-day PBMC culture with coronavirus spike peptide pools or control peptides (ViraFEST assay). V gave up 5 bases and J gave up 0 bases, with 11 bases separating them. This CDR3 spans 15 amino acids. Germline V gives CDR1 LNHDA, CDR2 SQIVND (reference sequence). Study conclusions and caveats: Researchers looked at relatively few convalescent patients and had no early post-infection timepoints.

The chain has TRBV19 and TRBJ2-1, with D possibly TRBD1 on 6 matching bases. The sequenced sample was CD4+ T cells from blood, cultured in vitro, obtained before SARS-CoV-2 vaccination. The sequence derives from a human donor who had recovered from COVID-19. The CDR3 reads CASSPDRSSYNEQFF. The CDR3, as DNA: TGTGCCAGTAGTCCGGACAGAAGCTCCTACAATGAGCAGTTCTTC.